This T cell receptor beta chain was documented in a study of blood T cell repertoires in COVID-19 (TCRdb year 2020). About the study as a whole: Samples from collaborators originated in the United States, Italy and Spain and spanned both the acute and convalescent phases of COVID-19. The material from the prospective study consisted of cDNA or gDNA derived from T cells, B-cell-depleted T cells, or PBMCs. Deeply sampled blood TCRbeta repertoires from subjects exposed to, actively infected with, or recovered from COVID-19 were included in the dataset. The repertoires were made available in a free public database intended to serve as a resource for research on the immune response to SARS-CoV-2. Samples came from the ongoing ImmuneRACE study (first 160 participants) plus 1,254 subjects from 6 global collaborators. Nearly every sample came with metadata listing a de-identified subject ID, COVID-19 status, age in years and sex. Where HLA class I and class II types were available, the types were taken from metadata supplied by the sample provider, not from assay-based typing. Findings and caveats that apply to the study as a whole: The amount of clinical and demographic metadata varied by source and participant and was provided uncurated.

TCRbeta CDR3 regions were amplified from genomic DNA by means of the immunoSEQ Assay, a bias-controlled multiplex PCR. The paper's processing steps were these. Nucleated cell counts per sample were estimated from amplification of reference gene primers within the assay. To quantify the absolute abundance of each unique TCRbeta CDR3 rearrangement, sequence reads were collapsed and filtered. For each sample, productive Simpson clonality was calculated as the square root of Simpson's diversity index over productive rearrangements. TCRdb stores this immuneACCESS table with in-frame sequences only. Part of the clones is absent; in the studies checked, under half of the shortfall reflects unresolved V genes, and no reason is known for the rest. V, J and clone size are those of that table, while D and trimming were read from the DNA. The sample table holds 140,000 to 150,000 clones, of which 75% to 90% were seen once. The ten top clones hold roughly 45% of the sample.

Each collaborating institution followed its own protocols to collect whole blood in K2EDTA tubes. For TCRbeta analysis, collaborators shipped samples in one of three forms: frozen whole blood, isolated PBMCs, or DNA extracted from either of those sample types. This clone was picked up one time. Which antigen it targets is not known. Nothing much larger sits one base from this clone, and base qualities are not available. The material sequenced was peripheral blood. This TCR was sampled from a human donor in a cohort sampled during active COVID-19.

At the DNA level, the sequence is TGTGCCAGCAGCTTAAGACAGTCCTACAATGAGCAGTTCTTC. Its product reads: CASSLRQSYNEQFF. The sequence links TRBV7-8 to TRBJ2-1; possibly the D gene is TRBD1, per 5 matching bases. The CDR3 goes from the cysteine to the phenylalanine over 14 residues. Only the CDR3 region is kept as DNA, spanning 42 bases read in frame from base 1. From the germline V gene, CDR1 is SGHVS and CDR2 is FQNEAQ. A distance of 6 bases separates the germline ends of V and J, which lose 2 bases and 1 base respectively.